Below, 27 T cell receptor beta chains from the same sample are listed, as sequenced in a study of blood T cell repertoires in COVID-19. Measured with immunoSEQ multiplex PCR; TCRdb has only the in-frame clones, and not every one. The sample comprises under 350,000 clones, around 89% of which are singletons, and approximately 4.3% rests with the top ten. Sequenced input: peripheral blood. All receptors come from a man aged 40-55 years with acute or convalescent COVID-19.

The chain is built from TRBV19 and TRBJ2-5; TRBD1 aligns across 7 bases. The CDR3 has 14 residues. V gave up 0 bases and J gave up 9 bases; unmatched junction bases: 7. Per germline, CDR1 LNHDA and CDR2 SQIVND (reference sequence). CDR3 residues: CASSIDTRGQPQYF. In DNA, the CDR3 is TGTGCCAGTAGTATAGATACCCGGGGACAGCCCCAGTACTTC.

The DNA of the CDR3 is TGTGCCAGCAGTCAAACAGGATATGGCTACACCTTC. This gives the protein CASSQTGYGYTF. The gene calls are TRBV6-5 and TRBJ1-2, with D tentatively TRBD1 (5 bases). CDR1 and CDR2 from the germline V gene are MNHEY and SVGAGI. CDR3 length equals 12 residues. The germline V and J ends were trimmed by 5 bases and 5 bases, with 9 bases remaining between them.

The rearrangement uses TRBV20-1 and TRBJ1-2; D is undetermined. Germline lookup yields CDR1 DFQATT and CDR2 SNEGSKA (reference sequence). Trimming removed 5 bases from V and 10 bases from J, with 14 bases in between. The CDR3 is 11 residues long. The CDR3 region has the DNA TGCAGTGCTGGAGGCTTAGATTTCTACACCTTC. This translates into CSAGGLDFYTF.

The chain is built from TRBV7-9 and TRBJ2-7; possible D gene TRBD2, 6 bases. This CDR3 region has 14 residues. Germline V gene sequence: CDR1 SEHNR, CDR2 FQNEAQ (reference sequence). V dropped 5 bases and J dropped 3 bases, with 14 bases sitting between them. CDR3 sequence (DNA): TGTGCCAGCAGCCCCGGAGGGGCCTACTACGAGCAGTACTTC. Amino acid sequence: CASSPGGAYYEQYF. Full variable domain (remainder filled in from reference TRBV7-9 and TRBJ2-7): DTGVSQNPRHKITKRGQNVTFRCDPISEHNRLYWYRQTLGQGPEFLTYFQNEAQLEKSRLLSDRFSAERPKGSFSTLEIQRTEQGDSAMYLCASSPGGAYYEQYFGPGTRLTVT.

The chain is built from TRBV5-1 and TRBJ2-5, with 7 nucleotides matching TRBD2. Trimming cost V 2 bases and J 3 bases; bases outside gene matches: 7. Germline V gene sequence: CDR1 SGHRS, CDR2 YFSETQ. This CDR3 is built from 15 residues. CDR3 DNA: TGCGCCAGCAGCTTAAATTGGGGAGGGGAAGAGACCCAGTACTTC. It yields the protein CASSLNWGGEETQYF.

The CDR3 spells CASSGGGTGLTDTQYF. The CDR3 DNA follows: TGTGCCAGCAGCGGAGGGGGGACAGGCCTCACAGATACGCAGTATTTT. This sequence joins TRBV7-9 and TRBJ2-3, with TRBD1 matching 8 bases. V lost 5 bases, J lost 2 bases, and 9 bases stayed unmatched. Germline V lookup: CDR1 SEHNR, CDR2 FQNEAQ (reference sequence). CDR3 length: 16 residues.

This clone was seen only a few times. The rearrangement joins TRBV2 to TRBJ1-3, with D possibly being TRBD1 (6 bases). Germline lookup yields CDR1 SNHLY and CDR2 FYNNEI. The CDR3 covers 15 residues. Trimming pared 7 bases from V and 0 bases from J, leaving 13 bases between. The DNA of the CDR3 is TGTGCCAGCATTACAGGGTACAGCTCTGGAAACACCATATATTTT. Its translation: CASITGYSSGNTIYF.

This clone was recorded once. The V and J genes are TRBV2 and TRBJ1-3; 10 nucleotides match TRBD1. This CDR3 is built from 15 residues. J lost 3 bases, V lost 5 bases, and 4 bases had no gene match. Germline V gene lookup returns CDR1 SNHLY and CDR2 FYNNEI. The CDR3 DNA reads TGTGCCAGCAGTTACTGGGACAGGGGTGGAAACACCATATATTTT. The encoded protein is CASSYWDRGGNTIYF.

CDR3 DNA: TGTGCCAGCTCACCACCATCCGCCGGGGAGCTGTTTTTT. Translating gives CASSPPSAGELFF. The chain links TRBV18 to TRBJ2-2, with no clear D. The CDR3 consists of 13 residues. Germline V lookup: CDR1 KGHSH, CDR2 LQKENI. V dropped 0 bases and J dropped 6 bases, with 5 bases sitting between them.

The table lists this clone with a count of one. CDR3 bases: TGTGCCAGCAGCCCCCGGGCGGGGGGAGTAGCAGATACGCAGTATTTT. As protein: CASSPRAGGVADTQYF. J is TRBJ2-3 and V is TRBV6-2 or TRBV6-3; TRBD2 matches at 8 bases. CDR1 is MNHEY, CDR2 SVGEGT, per germline. Trimming cost V 6 bases and J 4 bases; bases outside gene matches: 12. The CDR3 spans 16 residues.

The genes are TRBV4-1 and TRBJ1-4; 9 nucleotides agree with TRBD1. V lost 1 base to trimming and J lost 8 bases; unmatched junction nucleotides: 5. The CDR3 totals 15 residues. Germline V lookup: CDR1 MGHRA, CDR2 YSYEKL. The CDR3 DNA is TGCGCCAGCAGCCAAGGGGACAGGGATTCAGAAAAACTGTTTTTT. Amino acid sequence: CASSQGDRDSEKLFF.

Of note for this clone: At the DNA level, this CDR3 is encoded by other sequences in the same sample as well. The CDR3 DNA is TGTGCCAGCTCACCCTCGACAGCTATGAACACTGAAGCTTTCTTT. This gives the protein CASSPSTAMNTEAFF. V is TRBV18 and J is TRBJ1-1; a possible D gene is TRBD1 (5 bases). CDR3 length: 15 residues. Trimming removed 3 bases at V and 0 bases at J, with 11 bases between. The V gene's germline CDR1 is KGHSH and CDR2 LQKENI. The whole variable domain, filled in from reference TRBV18 and TRBJ1-1, reads NAGVMQNPRHLVRRRGQEARLRCSPMKGHSHVYWYRQLPEEGLKFMVYLQKENIIDESGMPKERFSAEFPKEGPSILRIQQVVRGDSAAYFCASSPSTAMNTEAFFGQGTRLTVV.

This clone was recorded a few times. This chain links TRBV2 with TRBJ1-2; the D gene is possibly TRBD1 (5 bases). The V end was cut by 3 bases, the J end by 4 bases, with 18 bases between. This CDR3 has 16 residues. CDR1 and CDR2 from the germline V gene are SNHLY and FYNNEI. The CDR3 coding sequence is TGTGCCAGCAGTGACCCCGGGGACTCCTATTCCTATGGCTACACCTTC. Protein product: CASSDPGDSYSYGYTF.

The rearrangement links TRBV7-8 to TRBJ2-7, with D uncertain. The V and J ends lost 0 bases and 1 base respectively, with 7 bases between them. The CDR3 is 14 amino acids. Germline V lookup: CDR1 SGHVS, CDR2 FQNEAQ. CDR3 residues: CASSLAHNSYEQYF. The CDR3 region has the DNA TGTGCCAGCAGCTTAGCGCACAATTCCTACGAGCAGTACTTC. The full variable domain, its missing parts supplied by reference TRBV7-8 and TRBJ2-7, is GAGVSQSPRYKVAKRGQDVALRCDPISGHVSLFWYQQALGQGPEFLTYFQNEAQLDKSGLPSDRFFAERPEGSVSTLKIQRTQQEDSAVYLCASSLAHNSYEQYFGPGTRLTVT.

The CDR3 nucleotides read TGTGCCACCAGTTCTTCCCAGGGGCTTCAGGGGCAGCCCCAGCATTTT. Residues: CATSSSQGLQGQPQHF. The chain has TRBV24-1 and TRBJ1-5, with a tentative D call TRBD1 (6 bases). Looked up from germline, CDR1 is KGHDR and CDR2 is SFDVKD. Trimming took 6 bases from V and 7 from J, leaving 21 bases between them. The CDR3 consists of 16 residues.

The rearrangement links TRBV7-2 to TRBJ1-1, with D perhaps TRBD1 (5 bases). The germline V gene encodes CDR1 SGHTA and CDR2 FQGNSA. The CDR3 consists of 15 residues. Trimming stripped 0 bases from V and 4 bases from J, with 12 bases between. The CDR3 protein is CASSLAIRQITEAFF. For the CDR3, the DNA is TGTGCCAGCAGCTTAGCAATCAGACAGATCACTGAAGCTTTCTTT.

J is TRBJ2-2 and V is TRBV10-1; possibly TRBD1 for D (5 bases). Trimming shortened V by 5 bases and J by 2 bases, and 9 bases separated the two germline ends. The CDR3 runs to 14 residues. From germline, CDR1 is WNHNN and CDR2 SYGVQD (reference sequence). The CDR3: CASSRDSNTGELFF. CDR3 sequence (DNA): TGCGCCAGCAGTCGAGACAGTAACACCGGGGAGCTGTTTTTT.

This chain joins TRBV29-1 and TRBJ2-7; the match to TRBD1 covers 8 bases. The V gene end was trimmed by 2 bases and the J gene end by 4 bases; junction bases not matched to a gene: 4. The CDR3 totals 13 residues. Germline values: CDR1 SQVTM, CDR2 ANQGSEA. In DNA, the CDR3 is TGCAGCGTTGAAAAATGGGACAGGTACGAGCAGTACTTC. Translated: CSVEKWDRYEQYF.

For the CDR3, the DNA is TGTGCCAGCAGCCGGGGACAGGCGAACACCGGGGAGCTGTTTTTT. As protein: CASSRGQANTGELFF. The chain joins TRBV14 to TRBJ2-2; 8 bases agree with TRBD1. CDR1 and CDR2 (germline): SGHDN, FVKESK. J was trimmed by 0 bases and V by 4 bases; bases with no gene match: 1. CDR3 length: 15 residues.

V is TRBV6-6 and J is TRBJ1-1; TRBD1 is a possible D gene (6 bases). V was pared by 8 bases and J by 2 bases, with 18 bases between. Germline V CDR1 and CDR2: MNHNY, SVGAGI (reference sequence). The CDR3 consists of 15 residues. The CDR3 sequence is CASSPTGGFNTEAFF. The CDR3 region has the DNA TGTGCCAGCTCCCCCACGGGGGGCTTTAACACTGAAGCTTTCTTT.

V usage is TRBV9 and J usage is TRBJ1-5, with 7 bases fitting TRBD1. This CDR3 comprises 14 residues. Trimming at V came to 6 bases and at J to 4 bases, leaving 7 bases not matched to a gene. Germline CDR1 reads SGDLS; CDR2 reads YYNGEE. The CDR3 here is CASNSGTVNQPQHF. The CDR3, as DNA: TGTGCCAGCAACTCCGGGACAGTAAATCAGCCCCAGCATTTT.

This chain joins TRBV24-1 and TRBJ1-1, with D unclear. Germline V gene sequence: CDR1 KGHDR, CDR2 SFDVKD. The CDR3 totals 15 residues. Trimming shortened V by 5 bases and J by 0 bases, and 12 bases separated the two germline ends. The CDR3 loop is CATSGTVVMNTEAFF. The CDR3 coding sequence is TGTGCCACCAGTGGAACAGTAGTCATGAACACTGAAGCTTTCTTT.

The CDR3 sequence is CASSIGPGLNTEAFF. In DNA form, the CDR3 reads TGTGCCAGTAGTATAGGTCCAGGGCTGAACACTGAAGCTTTCTTT. This sequence joins TRBV19 and TRBJ1-1, with D perhaps TRBD1 (5 bases). There are 15 residues in the CDR3. CDR1 is LNHDA and CDR2 is SQIVND in the germline V gene (reference sequence). Trimming left V 1 base short and J 0 bases short, with 9 bases between.

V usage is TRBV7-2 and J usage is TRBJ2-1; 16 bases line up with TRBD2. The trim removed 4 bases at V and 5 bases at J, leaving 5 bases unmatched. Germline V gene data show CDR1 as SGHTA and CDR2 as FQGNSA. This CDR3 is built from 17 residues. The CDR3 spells CASSSGTSGGVHNEQFF. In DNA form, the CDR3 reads TGTGCCAGCAGCTCAGGGACTAGCGGGGGGGTCCACAATGAGCAGTTCTTC.

This CDR3 reads CASSPSGADLGELFF. CDR3 nucleotide sequence: TGTGCCAGCTCACCAAGCGGGGCGGACCTAGGGGAGCTGTTTTTT. The chain combines TRBV18 with TRBJ2-2; TRBD2 aligns across 7 bases. Germline V CDR1 and CDR2: KGHSH, LQKENI. CDR3 length: 15 residues. V trimming: 2 bases; J trimming: 8 bases; junction bases outside the gene matches: 8.

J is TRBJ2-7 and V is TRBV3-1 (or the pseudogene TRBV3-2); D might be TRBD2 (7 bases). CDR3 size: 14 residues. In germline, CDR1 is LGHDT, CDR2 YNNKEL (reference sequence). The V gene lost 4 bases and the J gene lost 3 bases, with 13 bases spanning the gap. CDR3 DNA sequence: TGTGCCAGCAGCCGGGGGCGGGGGCACTACGAGCAGTACTTC. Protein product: CASSRGRGHYEQYF.

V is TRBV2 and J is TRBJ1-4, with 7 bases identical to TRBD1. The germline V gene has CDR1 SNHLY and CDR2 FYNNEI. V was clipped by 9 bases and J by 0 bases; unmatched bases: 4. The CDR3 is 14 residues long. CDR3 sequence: CASGQEATNEKLFF. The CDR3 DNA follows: TGTGCCAGTGGACAGGAAGCAACTAATGAAAAACTGTTTTTT.